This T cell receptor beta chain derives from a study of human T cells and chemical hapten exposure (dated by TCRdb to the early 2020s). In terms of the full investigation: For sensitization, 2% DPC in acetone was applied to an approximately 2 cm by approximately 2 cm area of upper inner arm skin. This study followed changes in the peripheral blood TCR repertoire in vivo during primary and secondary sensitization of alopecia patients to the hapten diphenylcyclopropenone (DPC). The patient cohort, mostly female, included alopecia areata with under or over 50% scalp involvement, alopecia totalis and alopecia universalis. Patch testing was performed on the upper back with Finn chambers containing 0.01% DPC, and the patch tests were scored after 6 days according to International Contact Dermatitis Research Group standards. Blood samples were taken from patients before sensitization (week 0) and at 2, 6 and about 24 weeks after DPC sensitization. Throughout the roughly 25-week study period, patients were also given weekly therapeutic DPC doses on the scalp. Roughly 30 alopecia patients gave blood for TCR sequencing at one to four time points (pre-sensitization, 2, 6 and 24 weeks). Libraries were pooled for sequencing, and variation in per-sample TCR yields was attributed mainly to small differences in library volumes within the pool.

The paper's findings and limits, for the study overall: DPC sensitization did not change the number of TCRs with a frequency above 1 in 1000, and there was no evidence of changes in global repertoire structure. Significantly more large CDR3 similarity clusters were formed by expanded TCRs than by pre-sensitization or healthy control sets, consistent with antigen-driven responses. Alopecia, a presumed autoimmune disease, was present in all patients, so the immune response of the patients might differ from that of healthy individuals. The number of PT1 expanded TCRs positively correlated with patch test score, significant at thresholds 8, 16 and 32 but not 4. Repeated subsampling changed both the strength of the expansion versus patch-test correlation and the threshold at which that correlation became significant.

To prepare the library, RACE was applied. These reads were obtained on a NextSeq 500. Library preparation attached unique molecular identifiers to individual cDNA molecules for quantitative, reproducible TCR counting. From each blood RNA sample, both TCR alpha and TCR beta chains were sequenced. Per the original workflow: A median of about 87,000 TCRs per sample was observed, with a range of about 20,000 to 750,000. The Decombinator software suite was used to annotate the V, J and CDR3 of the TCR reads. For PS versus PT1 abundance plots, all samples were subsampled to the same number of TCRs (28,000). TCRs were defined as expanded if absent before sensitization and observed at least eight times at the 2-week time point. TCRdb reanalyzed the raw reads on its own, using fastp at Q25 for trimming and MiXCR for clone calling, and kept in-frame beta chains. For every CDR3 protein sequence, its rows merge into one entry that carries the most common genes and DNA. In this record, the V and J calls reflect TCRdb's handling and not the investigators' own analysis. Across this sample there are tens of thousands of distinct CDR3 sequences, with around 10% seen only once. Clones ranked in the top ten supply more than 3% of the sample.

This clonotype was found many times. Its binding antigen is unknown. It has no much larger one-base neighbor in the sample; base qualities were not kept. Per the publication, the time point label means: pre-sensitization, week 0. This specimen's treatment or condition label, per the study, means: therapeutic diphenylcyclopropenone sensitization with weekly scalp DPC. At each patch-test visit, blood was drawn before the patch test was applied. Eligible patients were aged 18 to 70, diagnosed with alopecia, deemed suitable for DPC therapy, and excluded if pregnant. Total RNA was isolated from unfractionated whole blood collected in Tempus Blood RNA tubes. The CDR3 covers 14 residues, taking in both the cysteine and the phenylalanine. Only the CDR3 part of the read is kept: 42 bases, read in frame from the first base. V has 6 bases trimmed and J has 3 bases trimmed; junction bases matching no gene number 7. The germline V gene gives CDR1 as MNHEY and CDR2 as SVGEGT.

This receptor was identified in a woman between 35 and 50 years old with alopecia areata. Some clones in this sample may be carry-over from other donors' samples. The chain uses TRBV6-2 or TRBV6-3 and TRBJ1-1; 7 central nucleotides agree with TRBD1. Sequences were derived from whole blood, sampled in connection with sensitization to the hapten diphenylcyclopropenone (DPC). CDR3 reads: CASSRRGQYTEAFF. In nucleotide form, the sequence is TGTGCCAGCAGCCGGAGGGGGCAGTACACTGAAGCTTTCTTT.